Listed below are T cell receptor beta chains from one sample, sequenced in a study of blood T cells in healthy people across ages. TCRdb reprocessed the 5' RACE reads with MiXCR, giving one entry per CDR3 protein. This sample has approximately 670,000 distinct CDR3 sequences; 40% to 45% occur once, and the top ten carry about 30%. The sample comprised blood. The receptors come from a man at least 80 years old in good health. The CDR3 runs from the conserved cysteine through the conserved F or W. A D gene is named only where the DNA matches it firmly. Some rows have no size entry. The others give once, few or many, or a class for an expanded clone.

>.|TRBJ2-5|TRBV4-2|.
CASSQGELVRETQYF
TGTGCCAGCAGCCAAGGGGAACTAGTTCGAGAGACCCAGTACTTC
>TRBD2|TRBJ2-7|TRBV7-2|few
CASRSSGNVYEQYF
TGTGCCAGCAGGTCTAGCGGGAACGTTTACGAGCAGTACTTC
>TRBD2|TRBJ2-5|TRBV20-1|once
CSAGGTSGVETQYF
TGCAGTGCTGGCGGGACTAGCGGGGTCGAGACCCAGTACTTC
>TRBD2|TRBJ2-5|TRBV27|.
CASSSRVSGGSETQYF
TGTGCCAGCAGTTCCCGGGTTAGCGGGGGCTCAGAGACCCAGTACTTC
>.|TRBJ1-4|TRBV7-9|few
CASSLRGTNEKLFF
TGTGCCAGCAGCTTACGAGGCACTAATGAAAAACTGTTTTTT
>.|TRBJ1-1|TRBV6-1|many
CASSARAPTEAFF
TGTGCCAGCTCGGCCAGGGCCCCGACTGAAGCTTTCTTT
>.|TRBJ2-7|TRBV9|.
CASSVDPNGGEQYF
TGTGCCAGCAGCGTAGATCCAAATGGGGGCGAGCAGTACTTC
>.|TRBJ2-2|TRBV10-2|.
CASSERFRQNTGELFF
TGCGCCAGCAGTGAGAGATTCAGGCAGAACACCGGGGAGCTGTTTTTT
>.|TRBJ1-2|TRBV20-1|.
CSAQDLQGYGYTF
TGCAGTGCCCAGGATCTCCAGGGCTATGGCTACACCTTC
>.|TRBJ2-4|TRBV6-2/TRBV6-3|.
CASSYSIYQGLIQYF
TGTGCCAGCAGTTACTCGATTTACCAGGGGCTCATTCAGTACTTC
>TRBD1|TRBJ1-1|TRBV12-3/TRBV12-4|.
CASSLRTGGYHTEAFF
TGTGCCAGCAGTTTAAGGACAGGGGGCTATCACACTGAAGCTTTCTTT
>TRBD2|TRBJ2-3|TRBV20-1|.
CNARHLTSVGDTQYF
TGCAATGCTCGTCACCTTACTAGCGTAGGAGATACGCAGTATTTT
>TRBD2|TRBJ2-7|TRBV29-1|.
CSVVGTRNNEQYF
TGCAGCGTTGTTGGGACTAGAAACAATGAGCAGTACTTC
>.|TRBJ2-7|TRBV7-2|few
CASSFEHSSYEQYF
TGTGCCAGCAGCTTTGAGCATAGCTCCTACGAGCAGTACTTC
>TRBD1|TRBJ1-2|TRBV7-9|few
CASTSPGTGYHGYTF
TGTGCCAGCACCTCCCCCGGGACAGGGTATCATGGCTACACCTTC
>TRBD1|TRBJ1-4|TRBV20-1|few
CSARTPGQGFNEKLFF
TGCAGTGCTAGGACTCCGGGACAGGGTTTTAATGAAAAACTGTTTTTT
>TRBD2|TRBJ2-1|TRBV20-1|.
CSAPFGEGLANEQFF
TGCAGTGCTCCCTTTGGGGAGGGACTAGCGAATGAGCAGTTCTTC
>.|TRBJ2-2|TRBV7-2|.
CASSLNGYTGELFF
TGTGCCAGCAGCTTAAACGGATACACCGGGGAGCTGTTTTTT
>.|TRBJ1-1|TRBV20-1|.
CSARGGANTEAFF
TGCAGTGCTAGAGGAGGGGCAAACACTGAAGCTTTCTTT
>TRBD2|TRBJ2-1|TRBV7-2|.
CASSTSSGLYNEQFF
TGTGCCAGCAGCACCTCTAGCGGCCTCTACAATGAGCAGTTCTTC
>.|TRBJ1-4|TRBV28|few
CASSLREWSGSKKLFF
TGTGCCAGCAGTTTAAGGGAGTGGTCAGGGTCAAAAAAACTGTTTTTT
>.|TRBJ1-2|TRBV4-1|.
CASSEAQGNFYGYTF
TGCGCCAGCAGCGAAGCACAGGGAAACTTCTATGGCTACACCTTC
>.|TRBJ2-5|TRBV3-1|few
CASSQGRRTQQETQYF
TGTGCCAGCAGCCAAGGCCGCAGGACGCAGCAAGAGACCCAGTACTTC
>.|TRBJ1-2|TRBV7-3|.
CASSPRSGSDGYTF
TGTGCCAGCAGCCCCAGAAGTGGGTCTGATGGCTACACCTTC
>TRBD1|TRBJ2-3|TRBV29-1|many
CSVTGGAAPDTQYF
TGCAGCGTGACAGGGGGCGCGGCCCCAGATACGCAGTATTTT
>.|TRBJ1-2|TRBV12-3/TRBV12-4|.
CASSVDSNYGYTF
TGTGCCAGCAGTGTTGACTCTAACTATGGCTACACCTTC
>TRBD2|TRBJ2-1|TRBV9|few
CASSVQRGSSYNEQFF
TGTGCCAGCAGCGTGCAGCGGGGAAGCTCCTACAATGAGCAGTTCTTC
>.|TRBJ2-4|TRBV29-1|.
CSVEEQTKDIQYF
TGCAGCGTTGAAGAACAGACTAAAGACATTCAGTACTTC
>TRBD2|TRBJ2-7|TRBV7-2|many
CASSLGTGTSNYEQYF
TGTGCCAGCAGCTTAGGAACCGGGACTAGCAACTACGAGCAGTACTTC
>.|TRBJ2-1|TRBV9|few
CASSGGGALYGNEQFF
TGTGCCAGCAGCGGCGGTGGGGCCTTATATGGCAATGAGCAGTTCTTC
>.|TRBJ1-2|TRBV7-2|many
CASSTDGGDYGYTF
TGTGCCAGCAGCACCGACGGGGGCGACTATGGCTACACCTTC
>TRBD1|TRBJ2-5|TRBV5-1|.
CASSSGTANEKTQYF
TGCGCCAGCAGCTCCGGGACAGCTAACGAAAAGACCCAGTACTTC
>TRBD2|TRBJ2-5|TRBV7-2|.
CASSFVPGRGLREQYF
TGTGCCAGCAGCTTTGTTCCAGGGAGGGGCCTCAGAGAGCAGTACTTC
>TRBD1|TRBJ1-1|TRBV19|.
CASSTNQDRLAFF
TGTGCCAGTAGTACCAACCAGGACAGGCTGGCTTTCTTT
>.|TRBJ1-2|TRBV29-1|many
CSVEGRPYGYTF
TGCAGCGTTGAAGGACGGCCTTATGGCTACACCTTC
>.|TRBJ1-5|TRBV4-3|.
CASSQDWGRAEPQHF
TGCGCCAGCAGCCAAGATTGGGGCAGGGCAGAGCCCCAGCATTTT
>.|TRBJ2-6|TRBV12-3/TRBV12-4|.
CASSWDSGANVLTF
TGTGCCAGCAGTTGGGACTCCGGGGCCAACGTCCTGACTTTC
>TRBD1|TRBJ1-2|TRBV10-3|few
CAIRAGQGHGYTF
TGTGCCATCAGGGCGGGACAGGGTCATGGCTACACCTTC
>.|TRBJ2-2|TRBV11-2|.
CASGLVRRAIGELFF
TGTGCCAGCGGCTTAGTGCGTAGGGCTATCGGGGAGCTGTTTTTC
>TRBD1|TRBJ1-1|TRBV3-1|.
CASSPRGRGNAEAFF
TGTGCCAGCAGCCCCAGGGGGCGAGGAAACGCTGAAGCTTTCTTT
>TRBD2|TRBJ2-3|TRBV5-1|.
CASSSNGLAVDTRYF
TGCGCCAGCAGCTCAAATGGACTAGCCGTAGATACGCGGTATTTT
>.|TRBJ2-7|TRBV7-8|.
CASSLATDVPSSHYEQYF
TGTGCCAGCAGCTTAGCGACGGACGTACCTTCGTCTCACTACGAGCAGTACTTC
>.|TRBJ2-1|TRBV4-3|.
CASSHGRDSYNEQFF
TGCGCCAGCAGCCACGGTCGGGACTCCTACAATGAGCAGTTCTTC
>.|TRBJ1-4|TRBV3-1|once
CASSQGPVNEKLFF
TGTGCCAGCAGCCAGGGACCGGTTAATGAAAAACTGTTTTTT
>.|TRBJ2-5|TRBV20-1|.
CSARAGARETQYF
TGCAGTGCTAGAGCGGGGGCGCGGGAGACCCAGTACTTC
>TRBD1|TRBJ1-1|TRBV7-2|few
CASSYWTGGGTEAFF
TGTGCCAGCAGCTACTGGACAGGGGGTGGGACTGAAGCTTTCTTT
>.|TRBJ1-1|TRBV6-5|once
CASSYSSTGRLTEAFF
TGTGCCAGCAGTTACTCGAGTACAGGAAGACTTACTGAGGCTTTCTTT
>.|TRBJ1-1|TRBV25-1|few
CASRDRTVVTEAFF
TGTGCCAGCAGAGACAGGACAGTAGTCACTGAAGCTTTCTTT
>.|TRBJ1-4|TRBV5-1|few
CASSLKDGTNEKLFF
TGCGCCAGCAGCTTAAAGGACGGAACTAATGAAAAACTGTTTTTT
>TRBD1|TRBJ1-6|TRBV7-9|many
CASSPRDRGLYNSPLHF
TGTGCCAGCAGCCCCCGGGACAGGGGGCTTTATAATTCACCCCTCCACTTT
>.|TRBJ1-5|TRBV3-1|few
CASSVQGDNQPQHF
TGTGCCAGCAGTGTGCAGGGTGACAATCAGCCCCAGCATTTT
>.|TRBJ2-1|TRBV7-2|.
CASSPPLAESYNEQFF
TGTGCCAGCAGCCCCCCTCTAGCAGAGTCCTACAATGAGCAGTTCTTC
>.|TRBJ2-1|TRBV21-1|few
CASSKGTGGNEQFF
TGTGCCAGCAGCAAAGGGACAGGGGGCAATGAGCAGTTCTTC
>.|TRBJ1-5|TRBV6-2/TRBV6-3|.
CASSYSRGPVGNQPQHF
TGTGCCAGCAGTTACTCTCGGGGGCCCGTGGGCAATCAGCCCCAGCATTTT